This T cell receptor (beta chain) came from a study of T cell changes during pregnancy in multiple sclerosis. V was pared by 5 bases and J by 7 bases, with 7 bases of the junction left unmatched. The CDR3 has 13 amino acids. Germline loops: CDR1 PRHDT, CDR2 FYEKMQ (reference sequence). The data were produced by immunoSEQ multiplex PCR, yet TCRdb's version contains in-frame clones alone and is incomplete. Among some 60,000 clones, 93% were seen once, and the ten largest hold approximately 1.7%. The material sequenced was peripheral blood, taken after pregnancy. This rearrangement joins TRBV13 to TRBJ1-1, with 7 bases aligning to TRBD1. The TCR sequence derives from a female donor with multiple sclerosis, enrolled in a pregnancy study. CDR3 protein: CASSTRQGDEAFF. The CDR3 nucleotides are TGTGCCAGCAGCACAAGACAGGGCGATGAAGCTTTCTTT.